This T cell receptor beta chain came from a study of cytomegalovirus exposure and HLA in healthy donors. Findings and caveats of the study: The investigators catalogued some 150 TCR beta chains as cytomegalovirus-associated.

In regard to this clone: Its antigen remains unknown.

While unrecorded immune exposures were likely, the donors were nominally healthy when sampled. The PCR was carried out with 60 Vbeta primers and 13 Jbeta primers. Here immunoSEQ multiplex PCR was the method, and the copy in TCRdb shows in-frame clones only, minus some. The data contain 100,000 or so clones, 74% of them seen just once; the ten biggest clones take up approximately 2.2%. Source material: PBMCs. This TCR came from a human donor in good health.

CDR3 region: CASSPEAGASTSGANVLTF. The CDR3 DNA reads TGTGCCAGCAGCCCGGAGGCGGGGGCTTCTACGTCTGGGGCCAACGTCCTGACTTTC. This chain connects TRBV7-2 to TRBJ2-6; possibly TRBD2 for D (7 bases). Germline V gene lookup returns CDR1 SGHTA and CDR2 FQGNSA. Trimming removed 5 bases from V and 1 base from J, with 21 bases in between. The CDR3 sequence is 19 residues long.